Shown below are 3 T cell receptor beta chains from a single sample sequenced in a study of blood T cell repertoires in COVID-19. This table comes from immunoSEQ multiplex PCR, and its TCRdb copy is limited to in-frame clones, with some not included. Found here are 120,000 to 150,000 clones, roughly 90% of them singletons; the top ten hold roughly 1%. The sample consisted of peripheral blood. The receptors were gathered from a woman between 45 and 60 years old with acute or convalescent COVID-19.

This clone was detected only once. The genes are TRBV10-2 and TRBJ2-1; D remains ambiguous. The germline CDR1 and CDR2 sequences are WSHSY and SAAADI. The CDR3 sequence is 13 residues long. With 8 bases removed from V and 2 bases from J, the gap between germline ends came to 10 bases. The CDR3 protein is CASSRVPYNEQFF. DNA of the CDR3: TGCGCCAGCTCGAGAGTCCCCTACAATGAGCAGTTCTTC.

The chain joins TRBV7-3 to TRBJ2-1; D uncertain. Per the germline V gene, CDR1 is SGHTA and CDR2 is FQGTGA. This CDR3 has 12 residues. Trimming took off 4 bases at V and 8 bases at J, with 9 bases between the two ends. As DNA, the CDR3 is TGTGCCAGCAGCTCCTCCCGCGATGAGCAGTTCTTC. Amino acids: CASSSSRDEQFF.

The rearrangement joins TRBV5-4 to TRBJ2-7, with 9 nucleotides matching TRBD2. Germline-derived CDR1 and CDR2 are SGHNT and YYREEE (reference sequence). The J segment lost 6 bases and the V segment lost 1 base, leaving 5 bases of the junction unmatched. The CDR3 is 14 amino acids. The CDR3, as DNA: TGTGCCAGCAGCTTGAATAGCGGGAGTCTCGAGCAGTACTTC. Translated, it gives CASSLNSGSLEQYF.